A single TCR beta chain is shown here with its context. The data belong to a study of blood T cell repertoires in COVID-19. Study-wide background: Spain, Italy and the United States supplied samples that represented acute and convalescent COVID-19. T cells, B-cell-depleted T cells, or PBMCs supplied cDNA or gDNA.

The CDR3 runs to 15 residues. In germline, CDR1 is MNHNY, CDR2 SVGAGI (reference sequence). Unmatched junction bases numbered 9, after V lost 4 bases and J lost 5 bases. In the source study's methods: Researchers report that nucleated cell counts were estimated from reference gene primer amplification. Profiling relied on immunoSEQ multiplex PCR, and the TCRdb table lists in-frame clones only, not all of them. D and trimming come from the DNA, and the V and J calls and clone size come from that table. Of 70,000 to 80,000 clones in the sample, more than 85% were seen once. V is TRBV6-6 and J is TRBJ2-5, with 8 positions matching TRBD2. The receptor's source is a woman aged 60-70 years with active COVID-19. Sequences were obtained from peripheral blood. CDR3 bases: TGTGCCAGCAGTTGGATGGGGGCTAGCGGGGAGACCCAGTACTTC. It translates to CASSWMGASGETQYF.